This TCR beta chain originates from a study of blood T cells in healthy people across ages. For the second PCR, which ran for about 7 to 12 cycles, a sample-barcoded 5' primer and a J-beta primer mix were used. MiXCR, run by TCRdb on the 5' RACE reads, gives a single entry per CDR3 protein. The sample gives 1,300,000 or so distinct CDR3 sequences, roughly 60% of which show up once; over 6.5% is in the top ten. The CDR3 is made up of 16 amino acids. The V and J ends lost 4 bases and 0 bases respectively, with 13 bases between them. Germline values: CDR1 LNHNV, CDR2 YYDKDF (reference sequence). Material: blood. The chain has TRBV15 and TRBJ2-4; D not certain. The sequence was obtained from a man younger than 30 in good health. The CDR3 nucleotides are TGTGCCACCAGCATACCTGGCAGACTAGCCAAAAACATTCAGTACTTC. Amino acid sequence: CATSIPGRLAKNIQYF.